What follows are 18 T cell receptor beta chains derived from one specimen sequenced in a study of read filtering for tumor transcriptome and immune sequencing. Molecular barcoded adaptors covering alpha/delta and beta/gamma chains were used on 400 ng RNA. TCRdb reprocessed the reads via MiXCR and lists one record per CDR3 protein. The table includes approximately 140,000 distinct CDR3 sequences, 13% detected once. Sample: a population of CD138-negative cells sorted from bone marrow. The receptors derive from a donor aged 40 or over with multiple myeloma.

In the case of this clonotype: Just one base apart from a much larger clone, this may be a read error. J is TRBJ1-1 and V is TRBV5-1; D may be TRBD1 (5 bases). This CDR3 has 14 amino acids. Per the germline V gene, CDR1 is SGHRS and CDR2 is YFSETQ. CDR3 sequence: CASSSPGPNTGAFF. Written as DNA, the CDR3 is TGCGCCAGCAGCTCGCCGGGACCGAACACTGGAGCTTTCTTT.

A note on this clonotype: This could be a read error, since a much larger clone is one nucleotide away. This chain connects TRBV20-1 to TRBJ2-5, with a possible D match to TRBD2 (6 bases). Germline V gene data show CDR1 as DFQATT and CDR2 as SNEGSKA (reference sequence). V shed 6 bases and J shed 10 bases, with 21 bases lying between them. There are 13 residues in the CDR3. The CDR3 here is CSAHHGGFGIQYF. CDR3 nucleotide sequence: TGCAGTGCGCACCATGGGGGGTTCGGGATCCAGTACTTC.

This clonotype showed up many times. The CDR3 region has the DNA TGCAGTGCTAGAGATCTACTCGGGGGCTATGGCTACACCTTC. Translating gives CSARDLLGGYGYTF. V gene TRBV20-1 combines with J gene TRBJ1-2; a weak D match, TRBD1 (5 bases). Trimming cost V 0 bases and J 4 bases, with 12 bases left between them. This CDR3 comprises 14 residues. Germline values: CDR1 DFQATT, CDR2 SNEGSKA (reference sequence).

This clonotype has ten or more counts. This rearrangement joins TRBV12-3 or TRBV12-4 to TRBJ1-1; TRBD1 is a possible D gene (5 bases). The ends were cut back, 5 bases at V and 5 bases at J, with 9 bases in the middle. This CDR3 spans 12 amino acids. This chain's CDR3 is CASSQGWTEAFF. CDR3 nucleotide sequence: TGTGCCAGCAGTCAGGGCTGGACTGAAGCTTTCTTT.

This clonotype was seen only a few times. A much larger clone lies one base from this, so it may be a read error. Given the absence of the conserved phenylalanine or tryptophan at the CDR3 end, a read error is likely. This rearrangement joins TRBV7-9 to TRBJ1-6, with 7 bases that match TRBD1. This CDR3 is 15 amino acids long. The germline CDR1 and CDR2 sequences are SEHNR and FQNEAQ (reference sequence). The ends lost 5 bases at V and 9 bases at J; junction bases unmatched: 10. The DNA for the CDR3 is TGTGCCAGCAGCCGCGGGACAGAGATCAGTTCACCCCTCCACTCT. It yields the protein CASSRGTEISSPLHS.

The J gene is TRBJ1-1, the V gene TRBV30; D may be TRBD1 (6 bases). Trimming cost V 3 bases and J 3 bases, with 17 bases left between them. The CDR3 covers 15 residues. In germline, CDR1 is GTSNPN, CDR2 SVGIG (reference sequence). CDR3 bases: TGTGCCTGGAGGGGGGGACAACTCCTCGACACTGAAGCTTTCTTT. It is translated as CAWRGGQLLDTEAFF.

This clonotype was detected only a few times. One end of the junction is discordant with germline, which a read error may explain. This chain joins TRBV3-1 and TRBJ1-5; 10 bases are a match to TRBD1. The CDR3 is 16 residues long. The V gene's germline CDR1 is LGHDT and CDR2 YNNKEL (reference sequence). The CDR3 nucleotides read TGTGCCAGCAGCCCCCAATCGGGACAGGGGTATCAGCCTCAGCATTTT. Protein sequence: CASSPQSGQGYQPQHF. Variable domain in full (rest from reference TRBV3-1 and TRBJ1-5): DTAVSQTPKYLVTQMGNDKSIKCEQNLGHDTMYWYKQDSKKFLKIMFSYNNKELIINETVPNRFSPKSPDKAHLNLHINSLELGDSAVYFCASSPQSGQGYQPQHFGDGTRLSIL.

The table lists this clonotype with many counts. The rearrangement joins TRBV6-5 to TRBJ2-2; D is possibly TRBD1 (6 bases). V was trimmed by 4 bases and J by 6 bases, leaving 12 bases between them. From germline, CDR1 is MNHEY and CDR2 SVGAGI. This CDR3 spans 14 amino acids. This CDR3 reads CASSSRTEPGELFF. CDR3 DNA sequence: TGTGCCAGCAGTTCAAGGACAGAACCCGGGGAGCTGTTTTTT.

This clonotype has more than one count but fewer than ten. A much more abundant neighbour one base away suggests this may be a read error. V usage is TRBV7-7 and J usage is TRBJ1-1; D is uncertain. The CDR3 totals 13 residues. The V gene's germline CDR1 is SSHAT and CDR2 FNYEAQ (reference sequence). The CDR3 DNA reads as TGTGCCAGCAGCACGTCAACGAACACTGAAGCTTCCTTT. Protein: CASSTSTNTEASF.

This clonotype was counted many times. The CDR3 DNA reads TGTGCCAGCAGTTTCAACAGGGGGGCCGTGGAAGCTTTCTTT. Translated, it gives CASSFNRGAVEAFF. The chain links TRBV12-3 or TRBV12-4 to TRBJ1-1; 8 nucleotides agree with TRBD1. The CDR3 is made up of 14 amino acids. V shed 3 bases and J 8 bases; nucleotides not matched to a gene: 8.

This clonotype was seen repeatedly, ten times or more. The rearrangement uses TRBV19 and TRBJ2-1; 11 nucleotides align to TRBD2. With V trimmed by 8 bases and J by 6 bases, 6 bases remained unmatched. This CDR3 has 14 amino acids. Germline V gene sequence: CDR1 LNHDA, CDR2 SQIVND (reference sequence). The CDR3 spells CASLGLAGGNEQFF. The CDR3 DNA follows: TGTGCCAGTCTAGGCCTAGCGGGAGGCAATGAGCAGTTCTTC.

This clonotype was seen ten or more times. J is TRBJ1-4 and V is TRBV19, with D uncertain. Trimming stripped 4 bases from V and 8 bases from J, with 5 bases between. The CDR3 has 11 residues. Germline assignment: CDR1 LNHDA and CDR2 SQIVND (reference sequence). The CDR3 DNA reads TGTGCCAGTAGTACCGGCGAAAAACTGTTTTTT. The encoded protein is CASSTGEKLFF.

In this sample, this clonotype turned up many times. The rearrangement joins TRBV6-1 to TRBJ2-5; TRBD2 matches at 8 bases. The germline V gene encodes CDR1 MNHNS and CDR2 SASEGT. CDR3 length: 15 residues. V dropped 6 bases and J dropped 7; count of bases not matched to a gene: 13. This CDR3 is CASRSSGSFIGTQYF. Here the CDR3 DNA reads TGTGCCAGCAGATCCAGCGGGAGCTTTATCGGGACCCAGTACTTC.

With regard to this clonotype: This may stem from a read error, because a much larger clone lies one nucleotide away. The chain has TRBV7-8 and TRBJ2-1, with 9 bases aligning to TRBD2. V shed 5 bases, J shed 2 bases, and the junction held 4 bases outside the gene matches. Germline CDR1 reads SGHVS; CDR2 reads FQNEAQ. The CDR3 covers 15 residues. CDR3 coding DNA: TGTGCCAGCAGCCTGTCTAGCGGGACCTACAATGAGCAGTTCTTC. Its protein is CASSLSSGTYNEQFF.

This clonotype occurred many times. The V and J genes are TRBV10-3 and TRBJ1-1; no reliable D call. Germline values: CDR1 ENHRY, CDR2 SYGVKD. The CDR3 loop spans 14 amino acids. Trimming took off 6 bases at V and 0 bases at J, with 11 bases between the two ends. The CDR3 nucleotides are TGTGCCATCAGCAGAACCTCAATGAACACTGAAGCTTTCTTT. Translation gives CAISRTSMNTEAFF.

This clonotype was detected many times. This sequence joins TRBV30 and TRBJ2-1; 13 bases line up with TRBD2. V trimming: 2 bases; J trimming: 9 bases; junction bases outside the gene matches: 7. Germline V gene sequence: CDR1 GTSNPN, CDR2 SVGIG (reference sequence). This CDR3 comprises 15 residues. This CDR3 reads CAWSHGLAGDSEQFF. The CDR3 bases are TGTGCCTGGAGTCACGGACTAGCGGGAGATAGTGAGCAGTTCTTC.

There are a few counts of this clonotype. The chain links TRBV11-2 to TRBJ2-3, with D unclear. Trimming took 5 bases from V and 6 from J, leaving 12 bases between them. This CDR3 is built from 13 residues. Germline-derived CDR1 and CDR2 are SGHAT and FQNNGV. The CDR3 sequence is CASSTDPRDTQYF. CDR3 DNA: TGTGCCAGCAGCACCGACCCGAGGGATACGCAGTATTTT.

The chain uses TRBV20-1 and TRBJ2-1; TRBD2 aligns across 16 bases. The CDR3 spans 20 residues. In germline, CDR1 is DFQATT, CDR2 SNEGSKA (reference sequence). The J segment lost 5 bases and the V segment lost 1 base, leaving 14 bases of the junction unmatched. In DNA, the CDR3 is TGCAGTGCTAGAGCAAAAGCCGGGACTAGCGGGAGGGTAGGACACAATGAGCAGTTCTTC. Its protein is CSARAKAGTSGRVGHNEQFF.